The 30 T cell receptor beta chains given below trace back to one sample, sequenced in a study of OX40 agonist ivuxolimab in advanced cancers. Profiling relied on immunoSEQ multiplex PCR, and the TCRdb table lists in-frame clones only, not all of them. This sample has 70,000 to 90,000 clones, with about 81% found just once. Sequenced here: CD4+ or CD8+ T cells sorted from blood, sampled in a trial of the OX40 agonist ivuxolimab. The receptors derive from an adult with an advanced solid tumor such as melanoma, head and neck, liver or kidney cancer.

The chain recombines TRBV5-1 with TRBJ1-1, with unresolved D. The CDR3 is 14 amino acids. The V gene lost 1 base and the J gene lost 3 bases, with 10 bases spanning the gap. Germline V CDR1 and CDR2: SGHRS, YFSETQ. The CDR3 DNA reads as TGCGCCAGCAGCTTGTCTTCAACTGACACTGAAGCTTTCTTT. Encoded protein: CASSLSSTDTEAFF.

The chain carries TRBV6-5 and TRBJ1-2; 7 bases map to TRBD1. Germline V gene lookup returns CDR1 MNHEY and CDR2 SVGAGI. This CDR3 has 15 amino acids. V dropped 6 bases and J dropped 2; count of bases not matched to a gene: 9. The CDR3 sequence is CASRIQGTLNYGYTF. CDR3 DNA sequence: TGTGCCAGCAGGATACAGGGGACCTTAAACTATGGCTACACCTTC.

This clone was observed once. The genes are TRBV5-1 and TRBJ2-4, with TRBD2 matching over 7 bases. V was clipped by 4 bases and J by 8 bases; unmatched bases: 6. The CDR3 length is 13 residues. Germline V CDR1 and CDR2: SGHRS, YFSETQ. In DNA, the CDR3 is TGCGCCAGCAGCCCCCAGGGAGGGGACATTCAGTACTTC. Translation gives CASSPQGGDIQYF.

Written as DNA, the CDR3 is TGCGCCAGCAGCTTAGGTTCAGGGGTACAAGAGACCCAGTACTTC. Translated: CASSLGSGVQETQYF. The chain joins TRBV5-1 to TRBJ2-5, with a tentative D call TRBD1 (6 bases). The ends were cut back, 2 bases at V and 2 bases at J, with 13 bases in the middle. The CDR3 runs 15 residues. Per germline, CDR1 SGHRS and CDR2 YFSETQ.

The chain is built from TRBV7-9 and TRBJ1-1; tentative D call: TRBD1 (6 bases). CDR1 SEHNR and CDR2 FQNEAQ come from the germline V gene (reference sequence). This CDR3 comprises 14 residues. The V gene lost 4 bases and the J gene lost 5 bases, with 14 bases spanning the gap. The CDR3 protein is CASSSTGFDTEAFF. DNA for the CDR3: TGTGCCAGCAGCTCAACAGGGTTTGATACTGAAGCTTTCTTT.

The chain has TRBV6-1 and TRBJ1-2; D is undetermined. The germline gives CDR1 MNHNS, CDR2 SASEGT. This CDR3 has 11 amino acids. V gave up 5 bases and J gave up 5 bases, with 6 bases separating them. The CDR3 here is CASSLLYGYTF. CDR3 nucleotides: TGTGCCAGCAGTCTCCTGTATGGCTACACCTTC.

The rearrangement links TRBV2 to TRBJ2-3; D unresolved. There are 14 residues in the CDR3. The ends were cut back, 7 bases at V and 10 bases at J, with 21 bases in the middle. Germline V lookup: CDR1 SNHLY, CDR2 FYNNEI. CDR3: CASTPGSSTNAQYF. Written as DNA, the CDR3 is TGTGCCAGCACCCCGGGCAGCTCGACCAACGCGCAGTATTTT. Complete variable domain (other parts from reference TRBV2 and TRBJ2-3): EPEVTQTPSHQVTQMGQEVILRCVPISNHLYFYWYRQILGQKVEFLVSFYNNEISEKSEIFDDQFSVERPDGSNFTLKIRSTKLEDSAMYFCASTPGSSTNAQYFGPGTRLTVL.

This chain joins TRBV9 and TRBJ2-1; 12 bases align to TRBD2. From germline, CDR1 is SGDLS and CDR2 YYNGEE. Trimming took 4 bases from V and 5 from J; bases not matched to a gene: 4. The CDR3 covers 15 residues. DNA for the CDR3: TGTGCCAGCAGCCCCCGGACTAGCGGGGACAATGAGCAGTTCTTC. It codes for CASSPRTSGDNEQFF.

The chain couples TRBV13 to TRBJ1-4; 8 bases agree with TRBD1. The CDR3 sequence is 14 residues long. The V gene's germline CDR1 is PRHDT and CDR2 FYEKMQ (reference sequence). The V segment lost 7 bases and the J segment 7 bases; nucleotides outside the gene matches: 8. The CDR3 here is CASTPQGGREKLFF. For the CDR3, the DNA is TGTGCCAGCACCCCACAGGGGGGACGTGAAAAACTGTTTTTT.

V and J are TRBV6-5 and TRBJ1-5, with unresolved D. This CDR3 has 13 amino acids. Germline V lookup: CDR1 MNHEY, CDR2 SVGAGI. Trimming pared 2 bases from V and 5 bases from J, leaving 7 bases between. Here the CDR3 reads CASSYVGHQPQHF. In DNA, the CDR3 is TGTGCCAGCAGTTACGTCGGCCATCAGCCCCAGCATTTT.

This chain links TRBV27 with TRBJ1-5; D gene unclear. This CDR3 region has 16 residues. V gave up 5 bases and J gave up 3 bases, with 17 bases separating them. CDR1 is MNHEY, CDR2 SMNVEV, per germline (reference sequence). The CDR3 region is CASSARAQRFNQPQHF. The DNA for the CDR3 is TGTGCCAGCAGTGCTCGGGCCCAAAGGTTCAATCAGCCCCAGCATTTT.

The rearrangement joins TRBV7-3 to TRBJ2-1; D is unresolved. This CDR3 comprises 19 residues. Trimming stripped 7 bases from V and 0 bases from J, with 25 bases between. Looked up from germline, CDR1 is SGHTA and CDR2 is FQGTGA. In DNA, the CDR3 is TGTGCCAGCATGATCATGGCCGGGTGGTGGTTAAGCTCCTACAATGAGCAGTTCTTC. Protein: CASMIMAGWWLSSYNEQFF.

This chain joins TRBV5-1 and TRBJ2-5, with 8 bases lining up with TRBD1. The CDR3 runs to 16 residues. Germline V gene data show CDR1 as SGHRS and CDR2 as YFSETQ. V was pared by 4 bases and J by 4 bases, with 12 bases of the junction left unmatched. In DNA form, the CDR3 reads TGCGCCAGCAGCGATCCTGGACAGGGCGCCCCAGAGACCCAGTACTTC. Its translation is CASSDPGQGAPETQYF.

This clone was seen only a few times. The chain combines TRBV2 with TRBJ2-3; D possibly uses TRBD1 or TRBD2 (5 bases each). This CDR3 spans 14 amino acids. CDR1 and CDR2 (germline): SNHLY, FYNNEI. Deletions cut 5 bases from V and 5 bases from J, with 14 bases between. This chain's CDR3 is CASSPGPMGDTQYF. As DNA, the CDR3 is TGTGCCAGCAGTCCGGGACCTATGGGAGATACGCAGTATTTT.

The rearrangement uses TRBV29-1 and TRBJ1-1, with D perhaps TRBD1 (5 bases). The CDR3 is 12 residues long. Looked up from germline, CDR1 is SQVTM and CDR2 is ANQGSEA. The ends were cut back, 3 bases at V and 4 bases at J, with 9 bases in the middle. The CDR3 protein is CSVEWGSTEAFF. The CDR3 DNA is TGCAGCGTTGAGTGGGGGAGCACTGAAGCTTTCTTT.

The chain carries TRBV5-1 and TRBJ2-2; 10 bases match TRBD2. Germline-derived CDR1 and CDR2 are SGHRS and YFSETQ. The CDR3 runs 17 residues. The V and J ends lost 0 bases and 7 bases, in that order; junction bases with no gene match: 9. In nucleotides, the CDR3 is TGCGCCAGCAGCTTGGAACTAAGCGGGAGGGCTATCGGGGAGCTGTTTTTT. Translated: CASSLELSGRAIGELFF.

This CDR3 is CASSSQDSPPLNTEAFF. CDR3 in DNA: TGTGCCAGCTCAAGCCAGGACAGCCCGCCTTTGAACACTGAAGCTTTCTTT. The rearrangement uses TRBV18 and TRBJ1-1; D possibly corresponds to TRBD1 (6 bases). The CDR3 runs 17 residues. The V gene lost 5 bases and the J gene lost 0 bases, with 19 bases spanning the gap. Germline CDR1 and CDR2: KGHSH and LQKENI.

This clone was seen just once. The chain couples TRBV4-1 to TRBJ2-2; no clear D gene. Trimming stripped 0 bases from V and 8 bases from J, with 4 bases between. The CDR3 is 12 residues long. The germline V gene encodes CDR1 MGHRA and CDR2 YSYEKL. CDR3 loop: CASSQDRGELFF. CDR3 sequence (DNA): TGCGCCAGCAGCCAAGATAGAGGGGAGCTGTTTTTT.

This sequence joins TRBV11-3 and TRBJ1-1; D unclear. V dropped 6 bases and J dropped 1 base, with 12 bases sitting between them. This CDR3 region has 14 residues. Germline V gene data show CDR1 as SGHNT and CDR2 as YENEEA. The CDR3: CASSETDSNTEAFF. The CDR3 DNA follows: TGTGCCAGCAGTGAGACGGATTCGAACACTGAAGCTTTCTTT.

The chain is built from TRBV2 and TRBJ2-2; D tentatively reads TRBD1 or TRBD2 (5 bases each). The V end was cut by 4 bases, the J end by 5 bases, with 14 bases between. The germline V gene has CDR1 SNHLY and CDR2 FYNNEI. The CDR3 sequence is 15 residues long. The DNA of the CDR3 is TGTGCCAGCAGTGCTCTGGGGACCGTAACCGGGGAGCTGTTTTTT. Encoded protein: CASSALGTVTGELFF.

The chain has TRBV6-6 and TRBJ1-3; D not resolved. There are 14 residues in the CDR3. V lost 6 bases to trimming and J lost 0 bases, with 9 bases between them. Germline V gene data show CDR1 as MNHNY and CDR2 as SVGAGI (reference sequence). In DNA form, the CDR3 reads TGTGCCAGCAGAAGAGACGACTCTGGAAACACCATATATTTT. Amino acid sequence: CASRRDDSGNTIYF.

V usage is TRBV29-1 and J usage is TRBJ2-7, with TRBD2 matching 11 bases. The CDR3 is 14 amino acids. J was trimmed by 7 bases and V by 3 bases; bases with no gene match: 8. The germline V gene encodes CDR1 SQVTM and CDR2 ANQGSEA. CDR3 coding DNA: TGCAGCGTTGAGGGGATAGCGGGAGGGGATGAGCAGTACTTC. Translated, it gives CSVEGIAGGDEQYF.

The chain couples TRBV5-6 to TRBJ2-7, with TRBD2 matching 10 bases. Germline CDR1 and CDR2: SGHDT and YYEEEE. V gave up 3 bases and J gave up 0 bases; unmatched junction bases: 12. The CDR3 is made up of 18 amino acids. The CDR3 DNA reads as TGTGCCAGCAGCTCTGTGGGGGGAGCGGGAGGGATCTCCTACGAGCAGTACTTC. This codes for CASSSVGGAGGISYEQYF.

The chain uses TRBV5-1 and TRBJ2-1, with D tentatively TRBD2 (6 bases). The CDR3 contains 16 residues. CDR1 and CDR2 (germline): SGHRS, YFSETQ. V shed 0 bases and J shed 0 bases, with 10 bases lying between them. CDR3 residues: CASSLEAGNSYNEQFF. CDR3 bases: TGCGCCAGCAGCTTGGAGGCGGGGAACTCCTACAATGAGCAGTTCTTC.

The chain employs TRBV5-1 and TRBJ2-1; no definite D call. V was cut by 2 bases and J by 7 bases, with 13 bases left in between. The CDR3 covers 14 residues. Per germline, CDR1 SGHRS and CDR2 YFSETQ. CDR3 nucleotide sequence: TGCGCCAGCAGCTTTGGTTCGAGTGGGAATGAGCAGTTCTTC. It codes for CASSFGSSGNEQFF. The entire variable domain, with the rest obtained from reference TRBV5-1 and TRBJ2-1, is as follows: KAGVTQTPRYLIKTRGQQVTLSCSPISGHRSVSWYQQTPGQGLQFLFEYFSETQRNKGNFPGRFSGRQFSNSRSEMNVSTLELGDSALYLCASSFGSSGNEQFFGPGTRLTVL.

J is TRBJ2-3 and V is TRBV9; D might be TRBD2 (6 bases). CDR1 is SGDLS and CDR2 is YYNGEE in the germline V gene. Trimming removed 1 base from V and 2 bases from J, with 14 bases in between. This CDR3 comprises 16 residues. The CDR3 region has the DNA TGTGCCAGCAGCGTACGGAGGGATGGACACACAGATACGCAGTATTTT. Amino acid sequence: CASSVRRDGHTDTQYF. Variable domain in full (rest from reference TRBV9 and TRBJ2-3): DSGVTQTPKHLITATGQRVTLRCSPRSGDLSVYWYQQSLDQGLQFLIQYYNGEERAKGNILERFSAQQFPDLHSELNLSSLELGDSALYFCASSVRRDGHTDTQYFGPGTRLTVL.

The J gene is TRBJ2-1, the V gene TRBV6-1; 9 bases align to TRBD1. CDR3 length: 15 residues. Trimming took 6 bases from V and 8 from J; bases not matched to a gene: 11. Germline loops: CDR1 MNHNS, CDR2 SASEGT. CDR3 amino acids: CASSEPGQGYDEQFF. The DNA for the CDR3 is TGTGCCAGCAGCGAACCGGGACAGGGATACGATGAGCAGTTCTTC.

Only a few counts were recorded for this clone. V is TRBV30 and J is TRBJ1-1; D unclear. Germline CDR1 reads GTSNPN; CDR2 reads SVGIG (reference sequence). The V gene lost 0 bases and the J gene lost 5 bases, with 10 bases spanning the gap. The CDR3 has 13 residues. CDR3 in amino acids: CAWSVYHQTEAFF. CDR3 coding DNA: TGTGCCTGGAGTGTATACCACCAAACTGAAGCTTTCTTT.

The V call is TRBV5-1, the J call TRBJ1-6; D is ambiguous. The ends were cut back, 0 bases at V and 9 bases at J, with 7 bases in the middle. Germline V gene sequence: CDR1 SGHRS, CDR2 YFSETQ. The CDR3 spans 13 residues. DNA for the CDR3: TGCGCCAGCAGCTTGGGGAGGGCTTCACCCCTCCACTTT. Translation gives CASSLGRASPLHF. The variable domain in full, completed from reference TRBV5-1 and TRBJ1-6, reads KAGVTQTPRYLIKTRGQQVTLSCSPISGHRSVSWYQQTPGQGLQFLFEYFSETQRNKGNFPGRFSGRQFSNSRSEMNVSTLELGDSALYLCASSLGRASPLHFGNGTRLTVT.

The CDR3 loop reads CASSSRGGDQPQHF. The CDR3 coding sequence is TGCGCCAGCAGCTCCCGAGGGGGGGATCAGCCCCAGCATTTT. The chain joins TRBV5-1 to TRBJ1-5, with a weak D call TRBD1 (6 bases). The CDR3 runs to 14 residues. The V end lost 3 bases, the J end lost 5 bases, and 12 bases lay between the germline ends. CDR1 is SGHRS and CDR2 is YFSETQ in the germline V gene. Full variable domain (remainder filled in from reference TRBV5-1 and TRBJ1-5): KAGVTQTPRYLIKTRGQQVTLSCSPISGHRSVSWYQQTPGQGLQFLFEYFSETQRNKGNFPGRFSGRQFSNSRSEMNVSTLELGDSALYLCASSSRGGDQPQHFGDGTRLSIL.